The clone carrying this TCR beta chain was picked up one time. Sequencing used immunoSEQ multiplex PCR; TCRdb keeps in-frame clones, though not all of them. The sample holds some 75,000 clones, about four fifths seen once. The entry originates in a study of blood T cell repertoires in COVID-19. CDR3 size: 15 residues. The germline V and J ends were trimmed by 5 bases and 5 bases, with 18 bases remaining between them. The germline V gene encodes CDR1 SGHVS and CDR2 FQNEAQ. The specimen sequenced was peripheral blood. The chain couples TRBV7-8 to TRBJ2-5; D may be TRBD1 (5 bases). The origin of this receptor is a woman older than 75 with active or convalescent COVID-19. CDR3 coding DNA: TGTGCCAGCAGCCCCCTCCTCAACAGGTTTGAGACCCAGTACTTC. Translation gives CASSPLLNRFETQYF. Full variable domain (missing parts from reference TRBV7-8 and TRBJ2-5): GAGVSQSPRYKVAKRGQDVALRCDPISGHVSLFWYQQALGQGPEFLTYFQNEAQLDKSGLPSDRFFAERPEGSVSTLKIQRTQQEDSAVYLCASSPLLNRFETQYFGPGTRLLVL.